This T cell receptor beta chain was documented in a study of PD-1 blockade in mismatch repair-deficient tumors. Time point indicated: roughly ten-day in vitro stimulation with candidate neoantigen peptide 5. Cells were stimulated 10 days with each of roughly 7 ELISpot-reactive neoantigens. Assay: immunoSEQ multiplex PCR; the TCRdb copy retains only in-frame clones and omits some. The table has about 15,000 clones, roughly four fifths seen once. Germline CDR1 reads SGHTA; CDR2 reads FQGTGA. The CDR3 extends over 16 amino acids. V lost 4 bases and J lost 1; bases outside the gene matches: 9. This clone was counted between two and nine times. Its target is not known. General study findings and limits: Tumor-resident clones, often absent from pretreatment blood, expanded after pembrolizumab and then contracted.

The specimen comprised cells cultured in vitro, sampled from a patient treated with pembrolizumab. The J gene is TRBJ1-1, the V gene TRBV7-3; 7 nucleotides align to TRBD1. This receptor was identified in an adult with mismatch repair-deficient cancer. The CDR3 protein is CASSSLTGKGNTEAFF. The CDR3, as DNA: TGTGCCAGCAGCTCATTGACAGGGAAGGGGAACACTGAAGCTTTCTTT.